Listed here are 13 T cell receptor beta chains from one sample, sequenced in a study of OX40 agonist ivuxolimab in advanced cancers. Libraries were built with the immunoSEQ multiplex PCR assay. What TCRdb holds here is the immuneACCESS table cut down to in-frame rearrangements. Part of the clones is not present; checked against another copy, under half of the missing clones reflect an unresolved V gene, and the others are unexplained. For this sample the table gives under 95,000 clones, of which roughly nine tenths were detected only once. The biggest ten clones account for roughly 8.9% of the sample. The sequencing used CD4+ or CD8+ T cells sorted from blood, collected in a trial of the OX40 agonist ivuxolimab. The receptor set was obtained from an adult with an advanced solid tumor such as melanoma, head and neck, liver or kidney cancer.

The chain links TRBV7-3 to TRBJ2-7; maybe TRBD1 (5 bases). There are 13 residues in the CDR3. Trimming took off 2 bases at V and 5 bases at J, with 10 bases between the two ends. CDR1 is SGHTA and CDR2 is FQGTGA in the germline V gene. CDR3 coding DNA: TGTGCCAGCAGCTTATATAGGGGCCACGAGCAGTACTTC. This encodes CASSLYRGHEQYF. Full variable domain (missing parts from reference TRBV7-3 and TRBJ2-7): GAGVSQTPSNKVTEKGKYVELRCDPISGHTALYWYRQSLGQGPEFLIYFQGTGAADDSGLPNDRFFAVRPEGSVSTLKIQRTERGDSAVYLCASSLYRGHEQYFGPGTRLTVT.

V gene TRBV7-9 combines with J gene TRBJ2-7, with D perhaps matching TRBD1 or TRBD2 (5 bases each). The V and J ends lost 1 base and 0 bases respectively, with 13 bases between them. Germline-derived CDR1 and CDR2 are SEHNR and FQNEAQ (reference sequence). The CDR3 consists of 16 residues. The CDR3 DNA is TGTGCCAGCAGCTTAGGGTCGGGACGCCTCTCCTACGAGCAGTACTTC. Amino acid sequence: CASSLGSGRLSYEQYF. Full variable domain (rest looked up from reference TRBV7-9 and TRBJ2-7): DTGVSQNPRHKITKRGQNVTFRCDPISEHNRLYWYRQTLGQGPEFLTYFQNEAQLEKSRLLSDRFSAERPKGSFSTLEIQRTEQGDSAMYLCASSLGSGRLSYEQYFGPGTRLTVT.

The gene calls are TRBV27 and TRBJ2-7, with D perhaps TRBD1 (7 bases). The CDR3 extends over 12 amino acids. The germline gives CDR1 MNHEY, CDR2 SMNVEV (reference sequence). Trimming cost V 10 bases and J 2 bases, with 12 bases left between them. CDR3 DNA: TGTGCCACGTGGAGGGGGCCCTACGAGCAGTACTTC. Translating gives CATWRGPYEQYF.

This clone was found a few times. This sequence joins TRBV29-1 and TRBJ2-7, with 8 bases fitting TRBD1. Losses at the gene ends were 4 bases for V and 1 base for J; bases not matched to a gene: 3. The CDR3 has 13 residues. The germline CDR1 and CDR2 sequences are SQVTM and ANQGSEA. DNA for the CDR3: TGCAGCGTTGGACAGGGGTGGTCCTACGAGCAGTACTTC. Residues: CSVGQGWSYEQYF.

This chain links TRBV30 with TRBJ2-7; 7 nucleotides line up with TRBD1. Germline V CDR1 and CDR2: GTSNPN, SVGIG (reference sequence). The CDR3 extends over 14 amino acids. The V and J ends lost 3 bases and 7 bases, in that order; junction bases with no gene match: 12. CDR3 sequence (DNA): TGTGCCTGGAGCCAACAGGGGCCTTTTAGAGAGCAGTACTTC. It specifies CAWSQQGPFREQYF.

J is TRBJ1-4 and V is TRBV18, with no clear D. The CDR3 sequence is 14 residues long. Trimming removed 3 bases at V and 8 bases at J, with 13 bases between. The V gene's germline CDR1 is KGHSH and CDR2 LQKENI. Here the CDR3 DNA reads TGTGCCAGCTCACCTGGATTAAGTGAGGAAAAACTGTTTTTT. As protein: CASSPGLSEEKLFF.

This chain joins TRBV5-1 and TRBJ2-1, with 9 bases aligning to TRBD2. From germline, CDR1 is SGHRS and CDR2 YFSETQ. The CDR3 is 16 amino acids. Trimming at V came to 4 bases and at J to 0 bases, leaving 5 bases not matched to a gene. Written as DNA, the CDR3 is TGCGCCAGCAGCGTAGCGGGAGTACACTCCTACAATGAGCAGTTCTTC. The encoded protein is CASSVAGVHSYNEQFF.

The chain combines TRBV19 with TRBJ2-1; the match to TRBD2 covers 10 bases. The germline V gene encodes CDR1 LNHDA and CDR2 SQIVND (reference sequence). The ends lost 5 bases at V and 8 bases at J; junction bases unmatched: 9. The CDR3 runs to 15 residues. CDR3 protein: CASSPRLAGDHEQFF. For the CDR3, the DNA is TGTGCCAGTAGTCCCCGCCTAGCGGGAGACCATGAGCAGTTCTTC.

This clone was seen only once. J is TRBJ1-2 and V is TRBV4-1; D is possibly TRBD1 (6 bases). V gave up 1 base and J gave up 8 bases, with 17 bases separating them. Germline CDR1 MGHRA, CDR2 YSYEKL. The CDR3 contains 15 residues. Written as DNA, the CDR3 is TGCGCCAGCAGCCAAGGGGTGGGGGCTTCCGGAGGCTACACCTTC. The encoded protein is CASSQGVGASGGYTF.

The chain recombines TRBV19 with TRBJ2-2; D unresolved. This CDR3 comprises 11 residues. Germline CDR1 LNHDA, CDR2 SQIVND (reference sequence). V was clipped by 6 bases and J by 7 bases, with 6 bases between them. The CDR3 DNA is TGTGCCAGTAGGGCCCGCGGGGAGCTGTTTTTT. It specifies CASRARGELFF.

The rearrangement links TRBV4-2 to TRBJ1-1; 9 positions match TRBD1. J lost 0 bases, V lost 4 bases, and 3 bases had no gene match. The CDR3 is 15 amino acids. The V gene's germline CDR1 is LGHNA and CDR2 YNFKEQ. The chain's CDR3 is CASSPRDRVNTEAFF. The DNA for the CDR3 is TGTGCCAGCAGCCCCCGGGACAGGGTGAACACTGAAGCTTTCTTT.

The rearrangement uses TRBV7-8 and TRBJ1-1; D uncertain. From germline, CDR1 is SGHVS and CDR2 FQNEAQ. The length of the CDR3 is 15 residues. Trimming shortened V by 5 bases and J by 1 base, and 14 bases separated the two germline ends. The CDR3 reads CASSLRWNGNTEAFF. Here the CDR3 DNA reads TGTGCCAGCAGCCTGCGATGGAATGGGAACACTGAAGCTTTCTTT.

The sample holds a few counts of this clone. CDR3 region: CAGREGWNTEAFF. The CDR3 DNA sequence: TGTGCCGGGCGGGAGGGGTGGAACACTGAAGCTTTCTTT. The rearrangement joins TRBV28 to TRBJ1-1; a possible D gene is TRBD1 (5 bases). The CDR3 runs to 13 residues. The V end was cut by 11 bases, the J end by 1 base, with 14 bases between. Germline CDR1 is MDHEN and CDR2 is SYDVKM.